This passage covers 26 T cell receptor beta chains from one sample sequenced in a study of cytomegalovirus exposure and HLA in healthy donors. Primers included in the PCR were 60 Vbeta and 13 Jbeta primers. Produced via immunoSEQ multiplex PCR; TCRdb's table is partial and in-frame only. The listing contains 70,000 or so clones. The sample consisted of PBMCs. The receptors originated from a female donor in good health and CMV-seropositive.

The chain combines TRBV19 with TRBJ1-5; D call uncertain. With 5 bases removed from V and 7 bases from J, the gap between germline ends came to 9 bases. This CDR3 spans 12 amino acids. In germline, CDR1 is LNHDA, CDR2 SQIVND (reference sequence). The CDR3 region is CASSEKRQPQHF. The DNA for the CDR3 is TGTGCCAGTAGTGAAAAGCGACAGCCCCAGCATTTT.

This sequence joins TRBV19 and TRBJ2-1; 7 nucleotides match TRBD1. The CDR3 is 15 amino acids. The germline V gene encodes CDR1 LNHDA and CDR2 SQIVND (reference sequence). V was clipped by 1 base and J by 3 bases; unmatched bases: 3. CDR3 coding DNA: TGTGCCAGTAGTATAGCCACAGGGGTCTACAATGAGCAGTTCTTC. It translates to CASSIATGVYNEQFF.

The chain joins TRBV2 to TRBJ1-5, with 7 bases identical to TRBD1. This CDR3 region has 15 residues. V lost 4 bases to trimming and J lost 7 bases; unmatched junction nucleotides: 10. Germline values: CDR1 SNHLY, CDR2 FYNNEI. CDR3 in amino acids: CASSGPQGIGQPQHF. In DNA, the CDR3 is TGTGCCAGCAGTGGGCCACAGGGGATCGGACAGCCCCAGCATTTT.

CDR3 sequence reads: CASSDRTGDTEAFF. The CDR3 DNA is TGTGCCAGCTCAGATCGGACAGGGGACACTGAAGCTTTCTTT. The chain employs TRBV18 and TRBJ1-1; 9 positions match TRBD1. Per germline, CDR1 KGHSH and CDR2 LQKENI. The CDR3 totals 14 residues. With V trimmed by 5 bases and J by 3 bases, 4 bases remained unmatched.

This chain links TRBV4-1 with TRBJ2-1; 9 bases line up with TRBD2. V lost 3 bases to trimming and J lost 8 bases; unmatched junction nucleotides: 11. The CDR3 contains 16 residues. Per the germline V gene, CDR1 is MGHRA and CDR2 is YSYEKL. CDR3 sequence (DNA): TGCGCCAGCAGCCAGCCGGGACTAGCAATTCCCTATGAGCAGTTCTTC. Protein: CASSQPGLAIPYEQFF.

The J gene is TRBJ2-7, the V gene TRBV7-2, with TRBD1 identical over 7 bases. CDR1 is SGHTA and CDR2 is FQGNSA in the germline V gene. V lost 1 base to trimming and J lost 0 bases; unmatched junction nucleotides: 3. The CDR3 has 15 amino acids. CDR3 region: CASSLEGQNSYEQYF. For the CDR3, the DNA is TGTGCCAGCAGCTTAGAGGGACAGAACTCCTACGAGCAGTACTTC. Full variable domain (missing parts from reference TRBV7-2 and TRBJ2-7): GAGVSQSPSNKVTEKGKDVELRCDPISGHTALYWYRQSLGQGLEFLIYFQGNSAPDKSGLPSDRFSAERTGGSVSTLTIQRTQQEDSAVYLCASSLEGQNSYEQYFGPGTRLTVT.

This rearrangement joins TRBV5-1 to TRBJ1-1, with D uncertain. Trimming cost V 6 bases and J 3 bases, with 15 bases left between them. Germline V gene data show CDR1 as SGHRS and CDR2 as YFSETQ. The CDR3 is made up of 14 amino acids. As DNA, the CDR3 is TGCGCCAGCACCGGTGCGGGCGGGGACACTGAAGCTTTCTTT. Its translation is CASTGAGGDTEAFF.

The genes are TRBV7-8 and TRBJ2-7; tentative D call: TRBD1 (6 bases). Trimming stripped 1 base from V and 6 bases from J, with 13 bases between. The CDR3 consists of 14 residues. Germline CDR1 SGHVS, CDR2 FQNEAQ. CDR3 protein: CASSLELGGGEQYF. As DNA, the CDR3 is TGTGCCAGCAGCTTAGAGTTAGGGGGTGGCGAGCAGTACTTC.

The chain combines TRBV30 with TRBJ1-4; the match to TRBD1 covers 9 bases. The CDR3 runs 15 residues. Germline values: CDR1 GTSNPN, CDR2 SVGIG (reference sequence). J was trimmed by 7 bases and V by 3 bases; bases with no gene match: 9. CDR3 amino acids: CAWSALGTGPEKLFF. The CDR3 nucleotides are TGTGCCTGGAGCGCCCTGGGGACAGGGCCTGAAAAACTGTTTTTT.

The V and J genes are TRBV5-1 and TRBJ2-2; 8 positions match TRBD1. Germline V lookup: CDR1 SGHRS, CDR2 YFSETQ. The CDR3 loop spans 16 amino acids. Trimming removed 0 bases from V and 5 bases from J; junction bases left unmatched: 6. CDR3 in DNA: TGCGCCAGCAGCTTGGAAGGGCAGGGGGCGACCGGGGAGCTGTTTTTT. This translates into CASSLEGQGATGELFF.

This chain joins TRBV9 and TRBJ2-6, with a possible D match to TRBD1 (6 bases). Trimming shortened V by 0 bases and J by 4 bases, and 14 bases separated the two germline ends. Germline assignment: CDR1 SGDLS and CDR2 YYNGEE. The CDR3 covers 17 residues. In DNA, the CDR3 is TGTGCCAGCAGCGTAGTTCCCACAGGGAGCGGGGCCAACGTCCTGACTTTC. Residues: CASSVVPTGSGANVLTF.

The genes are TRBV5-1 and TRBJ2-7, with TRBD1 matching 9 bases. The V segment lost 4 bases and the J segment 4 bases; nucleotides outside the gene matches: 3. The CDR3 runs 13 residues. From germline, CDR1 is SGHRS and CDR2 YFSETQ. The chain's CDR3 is CASSMTGGYEQYF. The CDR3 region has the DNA TGCGCCAGCAGCATGACAGGGGGATACGAGCAGTACTTC.

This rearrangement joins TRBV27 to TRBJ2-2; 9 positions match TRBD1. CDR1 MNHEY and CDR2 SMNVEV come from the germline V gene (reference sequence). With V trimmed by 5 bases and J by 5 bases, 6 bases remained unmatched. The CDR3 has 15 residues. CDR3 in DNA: TGTGCCAGCAGTCCGGGACAGGGTCGTACCGGGGAGCTGTTTTTT. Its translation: CASSPGQGRTGELFF.

The CDR3 reads CATKRGLYNEQFF. CDR3 DNA sequence: TGTGCCACAAAGCGTGGCCTATACAATGAGCAGTTCTTC. The chain employs TRBV2 and TRBJ2-1; D is unresolved. Germline values: CDR1 SNHLY, CDR2 FYNNEI. The V and J ends lost 10 bases and 4 bases respectively, with 14 bases between them. The CDR3 is made up of 13 amino acids.

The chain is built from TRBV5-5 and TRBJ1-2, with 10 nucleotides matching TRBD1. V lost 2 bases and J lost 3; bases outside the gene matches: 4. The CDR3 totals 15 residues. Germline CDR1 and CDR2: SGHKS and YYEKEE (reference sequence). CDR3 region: CASSFGTGVDYGYTF. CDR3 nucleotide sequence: TGTGCCAGCAGCTTCGGGACAGGGGTGGACTATGGCTACACCTTC.

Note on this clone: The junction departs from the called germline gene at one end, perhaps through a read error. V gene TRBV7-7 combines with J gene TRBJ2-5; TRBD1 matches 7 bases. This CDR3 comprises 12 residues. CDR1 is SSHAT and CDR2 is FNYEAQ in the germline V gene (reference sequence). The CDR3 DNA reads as TGTGCTAGCAGCAGGGACAGCTCTCCGCAGTACTTC. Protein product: CASSRDSSPQYF.

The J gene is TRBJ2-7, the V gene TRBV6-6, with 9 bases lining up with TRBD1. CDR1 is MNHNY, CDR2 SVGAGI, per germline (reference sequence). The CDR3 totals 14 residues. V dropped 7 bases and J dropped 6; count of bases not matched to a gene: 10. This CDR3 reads CASTDVGTGSEQYF. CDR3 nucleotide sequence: TGTGCCAGCACCGACGTGGGGACAGGGTCCGAGCAGTACTTC.

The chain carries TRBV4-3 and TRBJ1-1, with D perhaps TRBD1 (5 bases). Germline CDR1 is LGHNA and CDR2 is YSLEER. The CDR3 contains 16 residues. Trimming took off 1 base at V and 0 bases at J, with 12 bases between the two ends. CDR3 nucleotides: TGCGCCAGCAGCCAAGGACTTGGGACTGTGAACACTGAAGCTTTCTTT. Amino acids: CASSQGLGTVNTEAFF.

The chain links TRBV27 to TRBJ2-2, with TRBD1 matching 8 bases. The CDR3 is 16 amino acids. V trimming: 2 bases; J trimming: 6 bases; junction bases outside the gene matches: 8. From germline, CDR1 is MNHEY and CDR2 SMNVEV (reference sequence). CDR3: CASSLGTGVAPGELFF. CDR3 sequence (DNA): TGTGCCAGCAGTTTAGGGACAGGTGTCGCACCCGGGGAGCTGTTTTTT.

As DNA, the CDR3 is TGTGCCAGCCAGCAGGGGAACACCGGGGAGCTGTTTTTT. Its protein product is CASQQGNTGELFF. The gene calls are TRBV6-4 and TRBJ2-2, with D perhaps matching TRBD1 (5 bases). CDR1 MRHNA and CDR2 SNTAGT come from the germline V gene. The CDR3 has 13 amino acids. The V end was cut by 8 bases, the J end by 1 base, with 8 bases between.

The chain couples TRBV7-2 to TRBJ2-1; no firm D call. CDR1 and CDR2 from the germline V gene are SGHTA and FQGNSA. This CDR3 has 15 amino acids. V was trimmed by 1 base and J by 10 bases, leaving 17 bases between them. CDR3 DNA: TGTGCCAGCAGCTTAGAAGAAGCGCCCCGGTCGGAGCAGTTCTTC. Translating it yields CASSLEEAPRSEQFF.

In nucleotides, the CDR3 is TGTGCCAGCAGCTTAGAGGGACTAGCGGGATCGGGGGAGCTGTTTTTT. Translated, it gives CASSLEGLAGSGELFF. This chain joins TRBV7-9 and TRBJ2-2, with 13 bases that match TRBD2. CDR3 length equals 16 residues. Germline-derived CDR1 and CDR2 are SEHNR and FQNEAQ (reference sequence). The V gene end was trimmed by 1 base and the J gene end by 8 bases; junction bases not matched to a gene: 4. The whole variable domain, remainder taken from reference TRBV7-9 and TRBJ2-2, is DTGVSQNPRHKITKRGQNVTFRCDPISEHNRLYWYRQTLGQGPEFLTYFQNEAQLEKSRLLSDRFSAERPKGSFSTLEIQRTEQGDSAMYLCASSLEGLAGSGELFFGEGSRLTVL.

This CDR3 is CASSPGTGGSYNYGYTF. The CDR3 DNA is TGTGCCAGTAGTCCAGGGACAGGGGGCTCCTATAACTATGGCTACACCTTC. The V call is TRBV19, the J call TRBJ1-2, with TRBD1 matching 12 bases. V lost 5 bases to trimming and J lost 1 base; unmatched junction nucleotides: 8. Germline-derived CDR1 and CDR2 are LNHDA and SQIVND (reference sequence). This CDR3 is built from 17 residues.

CDR3 sequence (DNA): TGTGCCAGCAGCTTAGACCCCACGGACTATCAGCCCCAGCATTTT. Translation: CASSLDPTDYQPQHF. The chain links TRBV11-2 to TRBJ1-5, with D unclear. In germline, CDR1 is SGHAT, CDR2 FQNNGV. The CDR3 totals 15 residues. Trimming took off 0 bases at V and 5 bases at J, with 11 bases between the two ends.

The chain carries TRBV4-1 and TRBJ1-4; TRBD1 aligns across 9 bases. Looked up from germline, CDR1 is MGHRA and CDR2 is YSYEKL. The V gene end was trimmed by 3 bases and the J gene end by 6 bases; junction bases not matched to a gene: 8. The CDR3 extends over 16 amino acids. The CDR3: CASSQVTGGRDEKLFF. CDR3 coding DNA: TGCGCCAGCAGCCAGGTAACAGGGGGCCGAGATGAAAAACTGTTTTTT.

CDR3 loop: CASSLGGDYGYTF. CDR3 in DNA: TGCGCCAGCAGCCTCGGCGGCGACTATGGCTACACCTTC. The rearrangement joins TRBV4-3 to TRBJ1-2; D remains unclear. This CDR3 is 13 amino acids long. Between the trimmed V and J ends, which lost 4 bases and 3 bases, there was a span of 9 bases. Germline V gives CDR1 LGHNA, CDR2 YSLEER.